This T cell receptor beta chain came from a study of cytomegalovirus exposure and HLA in healthy donors. Study details: Genotyping of some 390 donors showed that about 83% belonged to the Caucasian-associated ancestry cluster.

The study's findings and limits: With DRB1 most and HLA-C fewest, TCR association rates differed between HLA loci in a later analysis. In vitro, three CMV-associated chains proved specific for CMV antigens.

Researchers ran the PCR with 60 Vbeta and 13 Jbeta primers. Authors' analysis steps: Approximately 9.9 million shared chains were among the 60 million to 80 million unique TCR beta chains that a later analysis counted. Data came from immunoSEQ multiplex PCR; TCRdb stores just in-frame clones and leaves some out. That table furnishes V, J and clone size, whereas the DNA furnished D and trimming. This repertoire comprises 45,000 to 55,000 clones; its ten largest clones make up approximately 11%. As concerns this clone: The antigen remains unidentified.

In germline, CDR1 is MNHEY, CDR2 SMNVEV (reference sequence). Trimming took 3 bases from V and 6 from J, leaving 5 bases between them. The CDR3 is made up of 12 amino acids. The rearrangement uses TRBV27 and TRBJ2-2, with D unclear. This receptor was identified in a woman aged 50 to 65 in good health and CMV-seropositive. Sequenced sample: PBMCs. CDR3 region: CASSFLPGELFF. The CDR3, as DNA: TGTGCCAGCAGTTTCCTACCCGGGGAGCTGTTTTTT.